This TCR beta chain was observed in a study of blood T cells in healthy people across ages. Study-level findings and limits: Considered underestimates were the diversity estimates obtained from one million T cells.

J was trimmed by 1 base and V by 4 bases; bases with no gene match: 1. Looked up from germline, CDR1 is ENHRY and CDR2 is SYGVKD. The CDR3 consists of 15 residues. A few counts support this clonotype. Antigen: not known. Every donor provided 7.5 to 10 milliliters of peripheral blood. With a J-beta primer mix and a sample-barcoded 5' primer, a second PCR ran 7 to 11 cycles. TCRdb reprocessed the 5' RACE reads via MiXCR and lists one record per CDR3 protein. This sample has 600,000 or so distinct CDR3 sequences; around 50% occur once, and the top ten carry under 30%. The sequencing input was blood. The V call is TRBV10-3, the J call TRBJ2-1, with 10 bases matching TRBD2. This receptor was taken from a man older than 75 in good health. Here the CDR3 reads CAISGSGGSYNEQFF. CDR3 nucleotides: TGTGCCATCAGTGGTAGCGGGGGGTCCTACAATGAGCAGTTCTTC.